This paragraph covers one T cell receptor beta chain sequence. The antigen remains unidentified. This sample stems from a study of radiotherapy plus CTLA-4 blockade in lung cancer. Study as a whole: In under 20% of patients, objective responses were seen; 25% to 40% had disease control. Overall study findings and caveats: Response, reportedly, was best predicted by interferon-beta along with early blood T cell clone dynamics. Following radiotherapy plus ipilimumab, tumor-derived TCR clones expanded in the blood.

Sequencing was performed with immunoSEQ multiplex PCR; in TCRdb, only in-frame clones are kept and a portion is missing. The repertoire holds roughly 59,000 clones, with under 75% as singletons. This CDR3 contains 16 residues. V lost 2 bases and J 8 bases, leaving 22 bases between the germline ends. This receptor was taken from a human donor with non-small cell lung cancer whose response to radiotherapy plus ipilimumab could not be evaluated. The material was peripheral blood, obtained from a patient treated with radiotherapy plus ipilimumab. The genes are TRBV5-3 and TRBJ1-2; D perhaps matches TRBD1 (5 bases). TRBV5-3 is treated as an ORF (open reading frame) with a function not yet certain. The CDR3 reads CARSFGGKIRGCGYTF. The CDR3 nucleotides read TGTGCCAGAAGCTTTGGTGGGAAAATTCGGGGGTGCGGCTACACCTTC.